Each of the 21 T cell receptor beta chains below was sequenced from the same sample in a study of CD4+ T cells in melanoma. TCRdb's table, derived via immunoSEQ multiplex PCR, lists solely in-frame clones and lacks some. Of roughly 18,000 clones listed, roughly 80% are singletons. The sequencing sample was made of cells from a culture (not recorded whether cultured in vitro). The receptors here all came from a human donor with melanoma.

This clone has a single count. The genes are TRBV2 and TRBJ2-5; D not resolved. The CDR3 sequence is 12 residues long. The ends were cut back, 8 bases at V and 5 bases at J, with 12 bases in the middle. Looked up from germline, CDR1 is SNHLY and CDR2 is FYNNEI. The CDR3 region is CASSPERETQYF. The CDR3 DNA follows: TGTGCCAGCTCCCCGGAGAGGGAGACCCAGTACTTC.

The chain has TRBV5-1 and TRBJ1-1; D ambiguous. From germline, CDR1 is SGHRS and CDR2 YFSETQ. The CDR3 sequence is 14 residues long. V was clipped by 0 bases and J by 2 bases, with 8 bases between them. CDR3 protein: CASSLVGYNTEAFF. In DNA form, the CDR3 reads TGCGCCAGCAGCTTGGTGGGATATAACACTGAAGCTTTCTTT.

The chain has TRBV19 and TRBJ1-5; 7 bases map to TRBD1. The CDR3 extends over 14 amino acids. J lost 4 bases, V lost 3 bases, and 3 bases had no gene match. CDR1 and CDR2 (germline): LNHDA, SQIVND (reference sequence). The CDR3 DNA reads as TGTGCCAGTAGTATTAAGGGGGCTAATCAGCCCCAGCATTTT. Its protein product is CASSIKGANQPQHF.

Only one count was recorded for this clone. The V gene is TRBV5-8, the J gene TRBJ2-3, with TRBD2 as a possible D gene (6 bases). The V end lost 2 bases, the J end lost 6 bases, and 16 bases lay between the germline ends. Germline-derived CDR1 and CDR2 are SGHTS and YDEGEE. CDR3 size: 15 residues. In nucleotides, the CDR3 is TGTGCCAGCAGCTTTGGGAGGAGAATTATGGATACGCAGTATTTT. The encoded protein is CASSFGRRIMDTQYF.

The chain combines TRBV29-1 with TRBJ1-4, with D perhaps TRBD1 (5 bases). The germline CDR1 and CDR2 sequences are SQVTM and ANQGSEA. Trimming stripped 2 bases from V and 3 bases from J, with 7 bases between. The CDR3 has 13 residues. CDR3 coding DNA: TGCAGCGTTGAAAAACAGGCTAATGAAAAACTGTTTTTT. This encodes CSVEKQANEKLFF.

The chain is built from TRBV11-2 and TRBJ2-5; no reliable D call. Germline-derived CDR1 and CDR2 are SGHAT and FQNNGV. V lost 2 bases and J 6 bases, leaving 13 bases between the germline ends. CDR3 length: 14 residues. The CDR3 DNA is TGTGCCAGCAGCTTATCTCCGAACGTACAGACCCAGTACTTC. This sequence encodes CASSLSPNVQTQYF.

The genes are TRBV30 and TRBJ2-5; tentatively, D is TRBD1 (6 bases). The J call is doubtful: the DNA matches TRBJ2-7 better. In germline, CDR1 is GTSNPN, CDR2 SVGIG (reference sequence). The CDR3 runs to 14 residues. The DNA of the CDR3 is TGTGCCTGGAGTGACGGTGTCAGGGGATACGAGCAGTACTTC. Its translation: CAWSDGVRGYEQYF.

The chain couples TRBV6-1 to TRBJ2-7, with unresolved D. This CDR3 has 11 residues. V lost 5 bases, J lost 4 bases, and 6 bases lay in between. The germline V gene encodes CDR1 MNHNS and CDR2 SASEGT. CDR3 bases: TGTGCCAGCAGTCATCGATACGAGCAGTACTTC. Translation: CASSHRYEQYF.

This clone has a handful of counts. The chain has TRBV7-9 and TRBJ2-5; D perhaps matches TRBD2 (5 bases). The CDR3 has 15 residues. Germline V lookup: CDR1 SEHNR, CDR2 FQNEAQ (reference sequence). Trimming stripped 6 bases from V and 4 bases from J, with 18 bases between. The CDR3 sequence: CASREGRIARETQYF. DNA for the CDR3: TGTGCCAGCAGGGAAGGACGGATAGCGAGAGAGACCCAGTACTTC. The full variable domain, with the rest looked up from reference TRBV7-9 and TRBJ2-5, is DTGVSQNPRHKITKRGQNVTFRCDPISEHNRLYWYRQTLGQGPEFLTYFQNEAQLEKSRLLSDRFSAERPKGSFSTLEIQRTEQGDSAMYLCASREGRIARETQYFGPGTRLLVL.

The chain is built from TRBV18 and TRBJ1-5, with 8 bases that match TRBD1. Germline-derived CDR1 and CDR2 are KGHSH and LQKENI. Unmatched junction bases numbered 2, after V lost 2 bases and J lost 5 bases. This CDR3 has 14 amino acids. The CDR3 region is CASSPNRGDQPQHF. CDR3 DNA sequence: TGTGCCAGCTCACCAAACAGGGGGGATCAGCCCCAGCATTTT.

This clone was seen only once. The V and J genes are TRBV19 and TRBJ2-3; 10 nucleotides align to TRBD1. Germline CDR1 LNHDA, CDR2 SQIVND (reference sequence). The CDR3 sequence is 15 residues long. V shed 4 bases, J shed 9 bases, and the junction held 10 bases outside the gene matches. The CDR3 protein is CASSKVGQGTTTQYF. In nucleotides, the CDR3 is TGTGCCAGTAGTAAGGTGGGACAGGGGACAACAACGCAGTATTTT. The full variable domain, with the rest looked up from reference TRBV19 and TRBJ2-3, is DGGITQSPKYLFRKEGQNVTLSCEQNLNHDAMYWYRQDPGQGLRLIYYSQIVNDFQKGDIAEGYSVSREKKESFPLTVTSAQKNPTAFYLCASSKVGQGTTTQYFGPGTRLTVL.

The rearrangement links TRBV2 to TRBJ2-3; D not certain. The V gene's germline CDR1 is SNHLY and CDR2 FYNNEI. V lost 4 bases and J 7 bases, leaving 12 bases between the germline ends. This CDR3 contains 13 residues. The DNA of the CDR3 is TGTGCCAGCAGTGTAGGGCCGAAACATACGCAGTATTTT. Its protein product is CASSVGPKHTQYF.

The chain employs TRBV7-6 and TRBJ2-5, with 13 bases identical to TRBD2. In germline, CDR1 is SGHVS, CDR2 FNYEAQ. This CDR3 contains 15 residues. Trimming took 3 bases from V and 7 from J; bases not matched to a gene: 5. DNA of the CDR3: TGTGCCAGCAGCTTGACTAGCGGGGGGCAGGGGACCCAGTACTTC. Amino acids: CASSLTSGGQGTQYF.

V gene TRBV5-5 combines with J gene TRBJ1-5; 9 nucleotides match TRBD1. This CDR3 spans 16 amino acids. Germline V CDR1 and CDR2: SGHKS, YYEKEE (reference sequence). The V segment lost 5 bases and the J segment 3 bases; nucleotides outside the gene matches: 9. CDR3 in amino acids: CASSPRDRETNQPQHF. The CDR3 DNA is TGTGCCAGCAGTCCCCGGGACAGGGAAACCAATCAGCCCCAGCATTTT.

J is TRBJ1-2 and V is TRBV5-1; 9 nucleotides match TRBD1. The junction had 17 bases not matched to a gene; V was cut back by 2 bases and J by 3 bases. The V gene's germline CDR1 is SGHRS and CDR2 YFSETQ. CDR3 length: 19 amino acids. The CDR3 here is CASSFRIRDRAISDYGYTF. In DNA form, the CDR3 reads TGCGCCAGCAGCTTTCGAATCCGGGACAGGGCAATTTCGGACTATGGCTACACCTTC.

The chain links TRBV6-6 to TRBJ2-1; 10 bases are shared with TRBD2. The CDR3 is 15 amino acids. Germline loops: CDR1 MNHNY, CDR2 SVGAGI (reference sequence). After removal of 8 bases from V and 10 bases from J, the junction contained 14 bases not matched to a gene. DNA for the CDR3: TGTGCCAGCGTTAAGGCTAGCGGGGGCCACCTGGAGCAGTTCTTC. Its translation: CASVKASGGHLEQFF.

The chain has TRBV7-2 and TRBJ2-7, with unresolved D. Germline lookup yields CDR1 SGHTA and CDR2 FQGNSA. The CDR3 covers 14 residues. Trimming took 1 base from V and 6 from J, leaving 13 bases between them. In nucleotides, the CDR3 is TGTGCCAGCAGCTTAGTCGTCACCAGCAGCGAGCAGTACTTC. This gives the protein CASSLVVTSSEQYF.

The sample holds a few counts of this clone. This is likely a read error, given that the CDR3 carries no conserved phenylalanine or tryptophan at its end. The DNA is omitted, as the CDR3 cannot be located on it reliably, and the CDR3 follows TCRdb's listing. The chain employs TRBV7-9 and TRBJ1-1; TRBD1, the table's D call, was not compared with the DNA. CDR1 SEHNR and CDR2 FQNEAQ come from the germline V gene (reference sequence). The CDR3 is 11 residues long, ends included. The CDR3 here is CASSPSLGDRV.

This chain connects TRBV6-1 to TRBJ2-5; D is unresolved. Trimming removed 4 bases from V and 5 bases from J, with 8 bases in between. CDR1 and CDR2 from the germline V gene are MNHNS and SASEGT. This CDR3 region has 12 residues. The CDR3 nucleotides are TGTGCCAGCAGTGTCAGCCCGGAGACCCAGTACTTC. This sequence encodes CASSVSPETQYF.

The chain uses TRBV5-1 and TRBJ2-5; 8 nucleotides align to TRBD1. The V gene end was trimmed by 0 bases and the J gene end by 4 bases; junction bases not matched to a gene: 11. CDR3 length: 17 residues. Looked up from germline, CDR1 is SGHRS and CDR2 is YFSETQ. The DNA for the CDR3 is TGCGCCAGCAGCTTGGGCATCGACAGGGGTGGAGGAGAGACCCAGTACTTC. It codes for CASSLGIDRGGGETQYF.

The rearrangement links TRBV13 to TRBJ2-2, with D perhaps TRBD2 (5 bases). The CDR3 is 12 residues long. Trimming pared 4 bases from V and 6 bases from J, leaving 6 bases between. In germline, CDR1 is PRHDT, CDR2 FYEKMQ (reference sequence). For the CDR3, the DNA is TGTGCCAGCAGCTCCGGGGCCGGGGAGCTGTTTTTT. Encoded protein: CASSSGAGELFF.